These T cell receptor beta chains were read from a single sample in a study of blood T cell repertoires in COVID-19. Using immunoSEQ multiplex PCR, the repertoire was profiled, and TCRdb retains in-frame clones only, with some absent. In the table there are roughly 250,000 clones, 80% to 95% of which are singletons. Sequencing used peripheral blood. The receptors originated from a man aged 25 to 40 with COVID-19, enrolled during active disease. CDR3s include the opening cysteine and the closing phenylalanine or tryptophan. A D gene is named only where the DNA matches it firmly. Only part of the rows carry a size: once, few, many, or a class if the clone is expanded.

clone_size j_call d_call v_call cdr3_nt cdr3_aa
. TRBJ2-2 . TRBV29-1 TGCAGCGTCTATAGTAACACCGGGGAGCTGTTTTTT CSVYSNTGELFF
. TRBJ1-3 . TRBV10-2 TGCGCCAGCAGCGACAGGTTCCTCTCTGGAAACACCATATATTTT CASSDRFLSGNTIYF
. TRBJ1-1 . TRBV6-5 TGTGCCAGCAGTACCCAACAGGTTCGGACTGAAGCTTTCTTT CASSTQQVRTEAFF
. TRBJ2-2 . TRBV2 TGTGCCAGCAGTGAAGCGGGTTTAGGGGGATTTAGCGGGGAGCTGTTTTTT CASSEAGLGGFSGELFF
. TRBJ1-4 TRBD1 TRBV15 TGTGCCACCAGCACCGGGACAGAGAATGAAAAACTGTTTTTT CATSTGTENEKLFF
. TRBJ2-1 TRBD2 TRBV9 TGTGCCAGCAGCGTAGTTGCGGGGGGTAGGGATGAGCAGTTCTTC CASSVVAGGRDEQFF
. TRBJ1-5 . TRBV18 TGTGCCAGCTCATCGACCCAGGGGCTGGGGGGCAATCAGCCCCAGCATTTT CASSSTQGLGGNQPQHF
. TRBJ2-5 TRBD1 TRBV18 TGTGCCAGCTCACCAGAGGGGGCAGGGGCTGATCAAGAGACCCAGTACTTC CASSPEGAGADQETQYF
. TRBJ2-1 TRBD2 TRBV11-3 TGTGCCAGCAGCTCCTCTCCGGGACTAGCGTACAATGAGCAGTTCTTC CASSSSPGLAYNEQFF
. TRBJ2-7 . TRBV12-5 TGTGCTAGTGGTCAGGAAATCGAGCAGTACTTC CASGQEIEQYF
. TRBJ1-2 . TRBV9 TGTGCCAGCAGCGTAGCCAGGGGTGACTATGGCTACACCTTC CASSVARGDYGYTF
. TRBJ1-2 . TRBV5-1 TGCGCCAGCAGCTTGGCCTCCCATGGCTACACCTTC CASSLASHGYTF
. TRBJ1-5 . TRBV23-1 TGCGCCAGCAGGTCGGGTCAGCCCCAGCATTTT CASRSGQPQHF
. TRBJ1-3 . TRBV6-5 TGTGCCAGCACTCAGGACAGCCGAAACACCATATATTTT CASTQDSRNTIYF
. TRBJ2-7 . TRBV19 TGTGCCAGTAGTCCCACCGAGGGCGCCTACGAGCAGTACTTC CASSPTEGAYEQYF
once TRBJ1-3 TRBD1 TRBV5-6 TGTGCCAGCAGCCTATGGACAGGGTACGGAAACACCATATATTTT CASSLWTGYGNTIYF
. TRBJ2-1 TRBD2 TRBV10-1 TGCGCCAGCAGTGAGTCCCGGGGGGGATTTGGTGAGCAGTTCTTC CASSESRGGFGEQFF
. TRBJ1-2 . TRBV28 TGTGCCAGCATAAAAAACCTACGGTACTATGGCTACACCTTC CASIKNLRYYGYTF
. TRBJ1-5 TRBD1 TRBV5-1 TGCGCCAGCAGCCCGGGACAGGGTGAACAGCCCCAGCATTTT CASSPGQGEQPQHF
. TRBJ1-4 . TRBV21-1 TGTGCCAGCAGCACCCGGGACAGGAATGCAACTAATGAAAAACTGTTTTTT CASSTRDRNATNEKLFF
. TRBJ1-5 . TRBV28 TGTGCCAGCAGTTTAGTAACGTTACTCCTCAATCAGCCCCAGCATTTT CASSLVTLLLNQPQHF
. TRBJ1-2 . TRBV6-2/TRBV6-3 TGTGCCAGCAGTCAGGGAGGGTTGGAAGGCTACACCTTC CASSQGGLEGYTF
. TRBJ2-2 . TRBV5-1 TGCGCCAGCAGCCCGTTTGGATTCCGGGACACCGGGGAGCTGTTTTTT CASSPFGFRDTGELFF
once TRBJ2-7 TRBD1 TRBV6-1 TGTGCCAGCAGTGAATTTCCGGGACAGACGTACGAGCAGTACTTC CASSEFPGQTYEQYF
. TRBJ1-6 TRBD1 TRBV6-5 TGTGCCAGCACGGAGACAGGGGGCTCACCCCTCCACTTT CASTETGGSPLHF
. TRBJ1-2 . TRBV11-3 TGTGCCAGCATCATCGGGGTTTTGGGCTATGGCTACACCTTC CASIIGVLGYGYTF
. TRBJ2-1 . TRBV5-4 TGTGCCAGCAGCTTGAATACACGCAATGAGCAGTTCTTC CASSLNTRNEQFF
. TRBJ1-3 TRBD1 TRBV4-1 TGCGCCAGCAGCGCCCGGACAGGTTTGCAGCTCTCTGGAAACACCATATATTTT CASSARTGLQLSGNTIYF